These T cell receptor beta chains were read from a single sample in a study of shared T cell receptors in the human thymus. The assay was immunoSEQ multiplex PCR, and TCRdb's table has in-frame clones only and misses some. The sample shows about 660,000 clones, roughly 90% of them seen only once. These data were also filed under a second study, of human thymus T cells.

The source material was thymocytes. Source of these receptors: a boy under two years old with a congenital heart defect. The CDR3 runs from the conserved cysteine through the conserved F or W. The order of the fields is V gene, clone size, D gene, J gene, CDR3 protein, CDR3 DNA. A D gene is named only where the DNA matches it firmly. The size of a clone is reported for some rows only, either as once, few or many, or as a class for expanded clones.

v_call: TRBV2; clone_size: NA; d_call: TRBD1; j_call: TRBJ2-7; cdr3_aa: CASRGPGQGSSYEQYF; cdr3_nt: TGTGCCAGCAGGGGGCCGGGACAGGGTTCCTCCTACGAGCAGTACTTC
v_call: TRBV14; clone_size: NA; d_call: NA; j_call: TRBJ2-3; cdr3_aa: CASSQPQVADTQYF; cdr3_nt: TGTGCCAGCAGCCAGCCCCAGGTTGCAGATACGCAGTATTTT
v_call: TRBV19; clone_size: NA; d_call: TRBD1; j_call: TRBJ2-2; cdr3_aa: CASTLGRGQAGELFF; cdr3_nt: TGTGCCAGTACCCTTGGCAGGGGGCAGGCCGGGGAGCTGTTTTTT
v_call: TRBV6-5; clone_size: NA; d_call: TRBD1; j_call: TRBJ2-1; cdr3_aa: CASRGDRGNEQFF; cdr3_nt: TGTGCCAGCAGGGGGGACAGGGGAAATGAGCAGTTCTTC
v_call: TRBV5-1; clone_size: few; d_call: NA; j_call: TRBJ2-7; cdr3_aa: CASSLGVSRYEQYF; cdr3_nt: TGCGCCAGCAGCTTGGGCGTTAGCCGCTACGAGCAGTACTTC
v_call: TRBV5-6; clone_size: once; d_call: TRBD1; j_call: TRBJ1-2; cdr3_aa: CASSLGDRQGIHYGYTF; cdr3_nt: TGTGCCAGCAGCTTAGGTGATCGACAGGGGATTCACTATGGCTACACCTTC
v_call: TRBV18; clone_size: NA; d_call: TRBD2; j_call: TRBJ2-7; cdr3_aa: CASSLRPGLAAYEQYF; cdr3_nt: TGTGCCAGCTCACTACGTCCGGGACTAGCGGCTTACGAGCAGTACTTC
v_call: TRBV5-1; clone_size: NA; d_call: TRBD1; j_call: TRBJ1-1; cdr3_aa: CASSVDRVETEAFF; cdr3_nt: TGCGCCAGCAGCGTGGACAGGGTGGAGACTGAAGCTTTCTTT
v_call: TRBV5-6; clone_size: NA; d_call: NA; j_call: TRBJ2-7; cdr3_aa: CASSSRSLRYEQYF; cdr3_nt: TGTGCCAGCAGCTCACGGTCCCTGAGGTACGAGCAGTACTTC
v_call: TRBV6-5; clone_size: NA; d_call: TRBD2; j_call: TRBJ2-3; cdr3_aa: CASSGRKADTQYF; cdr3_nt: TGTGCCAGCAGCGGGAGGAAAGCAGATACGCAGTATTTT
v_call: TRBV11-2; clone_size: NA; d_call: TRBD2; j_call: TRBJ2-7; cdr3_aa: CASSSGLTRVREQYF; cdr3_nt: TGTGCCAGCAGCTCGGGACTAACTCGTGTTCGGGAGCAGTACTTC
v_call: TRBV29-1; clone_size: NA; d_call: TRBD1; j_call: TRBJ1-2; cdr3_aa: CSIFVGDPVKQGATSHYGYTF; cdr3_nt: TGCAGCATTTTTGTCGGGGACCCGGTGAAACAGGGGGCAACCTCACACTATGGCTACACCTTC
v_call: TRBV6-4; clone_size: NA; d_call: TRBD2; j_call: TRBJ2-7; cdr3_aa: CASSPDSGRAWYEQYF; cdr3_nt: TGTGCCAGCAGCCCAGATAGCGGGAGGGCCTGGTACGAGCAGTACTTC
v_call: TRBV7-2; clone_size: NA; d_call: NA; j_call: TRBJ2-7; cdr3_aa: CASSLRGAREYEQYF; cdr3_nt: TGTGCCAGCAGCTTACGGGGGGCTCGGGAATACGAGCAGTACTTC
v_call: TRBV27; clone_size: NA; d_call: TRBD1; j_call: TRBJ2-5; cdr3_aa: CASSDRGDLGETQYF; cdr3_nt: TGTGCCAGCAGTGACAGGGGGGACTTGGGAGAGACCCAGTACTTC
v_call: TRBV15; clone_size: few; d_call: NA; j_call: TRBJ1-5; cdr3_aa: CATSRVVNREPNQPQHF; cdr3_nt: TGTGCCACCAGCAGAGTAGTAAACAGGGAGCCCAATCAGCCCCAGCATTTT
v_call: TRBV15; clone_size: NA; d_call: TRBD2; j_call: TRBJ2-5; cdr3_aa: CATSSSAKLAPQETQYF; cdr3_nt: TGTGCCACCAGCAGCTCCGCAAAACTAGCGCCACAAGAGACCCAGTACTTC
v_call: TRBV30; clone_size: NA; d_call: TRBD2; j_call: TRBJ2-2; cdr3_aa: CAWMRGLADTGELFF; cdr3_nt: TGTGCCTGGATGAGGGGACTAGCGGACACCGGGGAGCTGTTTTTT
v_call: TRBV7-8; clone_size: few; d_call: NA; j_call: TRBJ2-7; cdr3_aa: CASSPLDREGSYEQYF; cdr3_nt: TGTGCCAGCAGCCCGCTGGACAGGGAGGGGTCCTACGAGCAGTACTTC
v_call: TRBV4-2; clone_size: NA; d_call: NA; j_call: TRBJ2-7; cdr3_aa: CASSPQASSYEQYF; cdr3_nt: TGTGCCAGCAGCCCGCAGGCGTCCTCCTACGAGCAGTACTTC
v_call: TRBV10-3; clone_size: NA; d_call: TRBD1; j_call: TRBJ2-7; cdr3_aa: CAISVRDRGSGKQYF; cdr3_nt: TGTGCCATCAGTGTAAGAGACAGGGGCTCGGGGAAGCAGTACTTC
v_call: TRBV2; clone_size: NA; d_call: NA; j_call: TRBJ1-5; cdr3_aa: CASSSPTHRHNQPQHF; cdr3_nt: TGTGCCAGCAGCTCCCCGACCCACAGACACAATCAGCCCCAGCATTTT
v_call: TRBV19; clone_size: few; d_call: NA; j_call: TRBJ2-7; cdr3_aa: CASNQGLSYEQYF; cdr3_nt: TGTGCCAGTAACCAGGGCCTCTCCTACGAGCAGTACTTC
v_call: TRBV7-2; clone_size: NA; d_call: NA; j_call: TRBJ2-1; cdr3_aa: CASSLSGRLFYNEQFF; cdr3_nt: TGTGCCAGCAGCTTATCGGGAAGGCTCTTCTACAATGAGCAGTTCTTC
v_call: TRBV2; clone_size: once; d_call: TRBD1; j_call: TRBJ2-3; cdr3_aa: CASGGDRGPTDTQYF; cdr3_nt: TGTGCCAGCGGGGGGGACAGGGGGCCCACAGATACGCAGTATTTT
v_call: TRBV10-1; clone_size: NA; d_call: TRBD1; j_call: TRBJ2-7; cdr3_aa: CASRKDRASYEQYF; cdr3_nt: TGCGCCAGCAGAAAGGACAGGGCCTCCTACGAGCAGTACTTC
v_call: TRBV28; clone_size: few; d_call: TRBD2; j_call: TRBJ2-1; cdr3_aa: CASSPRGSGREQFF; cdr3_nt: TGTGCCAGCAGTCCAAGGGGTAGCGGGAGAGAGCAGTTCTTC
v_call: TRBV10-3; clone_size: NA; d_call: NA; j_call: TRBJ2-1; cdr3_aa: CATNPAGTTSNEQFF; cdr3_nt: TGTGCCACCAACCCCGCGGGCACCACTAGCAATGAGCAGTTCTTC
v_call: TRBV25-1; clone_size: NA; d_call: TRBD1; j_call: TRBJ1-3; cdr3_aa: CASSEFQGAYTIYF; cdr3_nt: TGTGCCAGCAGTGAATTCCAGGGGGCATACACCATATATTTT
v_call: TRBV9; clone_size: once; d_call: TRBD2; j_call: TRBJ2-1; cdr3_aa: CASSVDKREPHSYNEQFF; cdr3_nt: TGTGCCAGCAGCGTAGATAAGCGGGAGCCCCACTCCTACAATGAGCAGTTCTTC
v_call: TRBV29-1; clone_size: NA; d_call: TRBD2; j_call: TRBJ2-5; cdr3_aa: CSVRDLADQETQYF; cdr3_nt: TGCAGCGTTCGGGATCTAGCGGACCAAGAGACCCAGTACTTC
v_call: TRBV2; clone_size: NA; d_call: NA; j_call: TRBJ1-2; cdr3_aa: CAAETPGGNYGYTF; cdr3_nt: TGTGCCGCAGAAACCCCGGGGGGGAACTATGGCTACACCTTC
v_call: TRBV21-1; clone_size: NA; d_call: NA; j_call: TRBJ1-5; cdr3_aa: CASSKGQGYGNQPQHF; cdr3_nt: TGTGCCAGCAGCAAAGGACAGGGGTATGGCAATCAGCCCCAGCATTTT
v_call: TRBV7-9; clone_size: NA; d_call: TRBD1; j_call: TRBJ2-3; cdr3_aa: CASSPRPGQGTDTQYF; cdr3_nt: TGTGCCAGCAGCCCCCGTCCCGGACAGGGCACAGATACGCAGTATTTT
v_call: TRBV29-1; clone_size: NA; d_call: TRBD1; j_call: TRBJ2-6; cdr3_aa: CSAAGQGYSGANVLTF; cdr3_nt: TGCAGCGCCGCGGGACAGGGCTATTCAGGGGCCAACGTCCTGACTTTC
v_call: TRBV12-5; clone_size: NA; d_call: NA; j_call: TRBJ2-7; cdr3_aa: CASGPVPGKGTAGDEQYF; cdr3_nt: TGTGCTAGTGGTCCGGTACCGGGAAAGGGAACGGCTGGGGACGAGCAGTACTTC
v_call: TRBV9; clone_size: NA; d_call: NA; j_call: TRBJ2-1; cdr3_aa: CASSVGTSGLNEQFF; cdr3_nt: TGTGCCAGCAGCGTAGGAACTAGTGGGCTCAATGAGCAGTTCTTC
v_call: TRBV2; clone_size: NA; d_call: TRBD1; j_call: TRBJ2-2; cdr3_aa: CASSGPQGPSNTGELFF; cdr3_nt: TGTGCCAGCAGTGGCCCACAGGGGCCCTCGAACACCGGGGAGCTGTTTTTT
v_call: TRBV9; clone_size: NA; d_call: NA; j_call: TRBJ1-2; cdr3_aa: CASSGTGVDGYTF; cdr3_nt: TGTGCCAGCAGCGGGACGGGGGTCGATGGCTACACCTTC
v_call: TRBV4-2; clone_size: NA; d_call: TRBD2; j_call: TRBJ2-1; cdr3_aa: CASSLHRGGGRVNEQFF; cdr3_nt: TGTGCCAGCAGCCTCCACAGAGGGGGCGGGAGGGTGAATGAGCAGTTCTTC
v_call: TRBV11-2; clone_size: NA; d_call: TRBD2; j_call: TRBJ2-7; cdr3_aa: CASSFRLAGEQNYEQYF; cdr3_nt: TGTGCCAGCAGCTTCAGACTAGCGGGAGAACAAAACTACGAGCAGTACTTC
v_call: TRBV14; clone_size: NA; d_call: NA; j_call: TRBJ2-7; cdr3_aa: CASSYSYEQYF; cdr3_nt: TGTGCCAGCAGCTACTCCTACGAGCAGTACTTC
v_call: TRBV5-1; clone_size: NA; d_call: NA; j_call: TRBJ2-7; cdr3_aa: CASRRRSSYEQYF; cdr3_nt: TGCGCCAGCAGGCGGAGGAGCTCCTACGAGCAGTACTTC
v_call: TRBV10-2; clone_size: NA; d_call: NA; j_call: TRBJ1-1; cdr3_aa: CASRTDCGVTEAFF; cdr3_nt: TGCGCCAGCAGGACAGACTGTGGGGTCACTGAAGCTTTCTTT
v_call: TRBV7-2; clone_size: NA; d_call: TRBD2; j_call: TRBJ2-1; cdr3_aa: CASSTGGGSYNEQFF; cdr3_nt: TGTGCCAGCAGCACGGGGGGGGGCTCCTACAATGAGCAGTTCTTC
v_call: TRBV5-6; clone_size: NA; d_call: NA; j_call: TRBJ1-2; cdr3_aa: CASSLLESGYGYTF; cdr3_nt: TGTGCCAGCAGCTTGTTAGAGTCCGGGTATGGCTACACCTTC
v_call: TRBV7-9; clone_size: NA; d_call: NA; j_call: TRBJ2-5; cdr3_aa: CASSPSRETQYF; cdr3_nt: TGTGCCAGCAGCCCCTCGCGAGAGACCCAGTACTTC
v_call: TRBV29-1; clone_size: NA; d_call: NA; j_call: TRBJ2-1; cdr3_aa: CSVAAGSYNEQFF; cdr3_nt: TGCAGCGTTGCAGCGGGTTCCTACAATGAGCAGTTCTTC
v_call: TRBV27; clone_size: NA; d_call: TRBD2; j_call: TRBJ2-1; cdr3_aa: CASAKAGGPISRVDEQFF; cdr3_nt: TGTGCCAGCGCGAAAGCGGGAGGGCCCATAAGTAGGGTGGATGAGCAGTTCTTC
v_call: TRBV9; clone_size: NA; d_call: NA; j_call: TRBJ1-1; cdr3_aa: CASSPRLKGVGNTEAFF; cdr3_nt: TGTGCCAGCAGCCCTAGACTTAAGGGGGTGGGCAACACTGAAGCTTTCTTT